The next 11 T cell receptor beta chains were all read from a single sample in a study of long-term antiretroviral therapy in people with HIV. With survey level as its setting, the immunoSEQ assay was v3.0. The table came from immunoSEQ multiplex PCR; TCRdb's copy has only in-frame clones and leaves some out. The sample consists of 20,000 to 25,000 clones, 80% to 95% of them appearing once. The material was unsorted PBMCs, obtained 7.6 years after starting antiretroviral therapy. These receptors all come from a woman in her thirties or forties with HIV.

The chain has TRBV6-4 and TRBJ2-3; a weak D match, TRBD2 (7 bases). The germline V gene encodes CDR1 MRHNA and CDR2 SNTAGT. V lost 4 bases and J lost 5, with 16 bases in between. The CDR3 covers 15 residues. The CDR3 bases are TGTGCCAGCAGTGTCCAGGGGAGGGGGAAAGATACGCAGTATTTT. This codes for CASSVQGRGKDTQYF.

The V and J genes are TRBV6-5 and TRBJ1-2, with unresolved D. There are 12 residues in the CDR3. The germline V gene encodes CDR1 MNHEY and CDR2 SVGAGI. Deletions cut 4 bases from V and 5 bases from J, with 8 bases between. This CDR3 is CASSLTSYGYTF. The DNA of the CDR3 is TGTGCCAGCAGTTTAACTTCGTATGGCTACACCTTC.

The CDR3 region is CASSLQGLTNEKLFF. The CDR3 DNA reads as TGCGCCAGCAGCCTCCAGGGGTTGACTAATGAAAAACTGTTTTTT. The chain uses TRBV4-1 and TRBJ1-4; D possibly corresponds to TRBD1 (6 bases). The CDR3 has 15 residues. CDR1 is MGHRA and CDR2 is YSYEKL in the germline V gene. Trimming took off 4 bases at V and 2 bases at J, with 11 bases between the two ends.

The chain couples TRBV19 to TRBJ1-1; a possible D gene is TRBD1 (5 bases). Germline assignment: CDR1 LNHDA and CDR2 SQIVND (reference sequence). The CDR3 runs to 14 residues. V dropped 2 bases and J dropped 1 base, with 8 bases sitting between them. The DNA for the CDR3 is TGTGCCAGTAGTATATGGGGCGGGAACACTGAAGCTTTCTTT. Translated: CASSIWGGNTEAFF.

V gene TRBV6-1 combines with J gene TRBJ1-5, with 10 positions matching TRBD1. Germline-derived CDR1 and CDR2 are MNHNS and SASEGT. The CDR3 runs 15 residues. The J segment lost 5 bases and the V segment lost 2 bases, leaving 3 bases of the junction unmatched. CDR3 DNA: TGTGCCAGCAGTGAAAGGGGACAGGGGCATCAGCCCCAGCATTTT. Translating it yields CASSERGQGHQPQHF.

The chain couples TRBV18 to TRBJ2-3; 7 nucleotides match TRBD1. The CDR3 contains 17 residues. V trimming: 3 bases; J trimming: 3 bases; junction bases outside the gene matches: 12. Germline loops: CDR1 KGHSH, CDR2 LQKENI. The CDR3 DNA follows: TGTGCCAGCTCACCCCCCCCTTCGACAGGGAGAACAGATACGCAGTATTTT. It specifies CASSPPPSTGRTDTQYF.

This clone was detected only a few times. The chain has TRBV25-1 and TRBJ2-7, with D tentatively TRBD1 or TRBD2 (6 bases each). V lost 6 bases and J 7 bases, leaving 19 bases between the germline ends. CDR3 size: 14 residues. Looked up from germline, CDR1 is MGHDK and CDR2 is SYGVNS. This chain's CDR3 is CASRKGGYGGEQYF. The DNA of the CDR3 is TGTGCCAGCAGGAAGGGGGGCTATGGTGGGGAGCAGTACTTC.

The CDR3 sequence is CASSLASLVTEAFF. The CDR3 nucleotides are TGTGCCAGCAGCTTAGCCTCTCTCGTCACTGAAGCTTTCTTT. The chain recombines TRBV7-2 with TRBJ1-1; no definite D call. Trimming removed 0 bases from V and 4 bases from J, with 9 bases in between. Germline V lookup: CDR1 SGHTA, CDR2 FQGNSA. CDR3 length equals 14 residues.

Only a few counts were recorded for this clone. The V gene is TRBV6-9, the J gene TRBJ1-4; unclear D gene. The germline gives CDR1 MNHGY, CDR2 SVAAGI. The CDR3 spans 13 residues. Trimming took 5 bases from V and 8 from J, leaving 12 bases between them. CDR3 coding DNA: TGTGCCAGCAGTACTGGTAATCGAGAAAAACTGTTTTTT. This sequence encodes CASSTGNREKLFF.

The V call is TRBV5-6, the J call TRBJ2-3, with 8 bases aligning to TRBD1. V gave up 1 base and J gave up 5 bases; unmatched junction bases: 9. Looked up from germline, CDR1 is SGHDT and CDR2 is YYEEEE. CDR3 length: 16 residues. For the CDR3, the DNA is TGTGCCAGCAGCTTGATGGGCAGGGGGCTTGTAGATACGCAGTATTTT. This codes for CASSLMGRGLVDTQYF.

The chain couples TRBV5-1 to TRBJ2-7, with D hard to call. CDR3 length equals 12 residues. The V gene's germline CDR1 is SGHRS and CDR2 YFSETQ. The ends were cut back, 0 bases at V and 7 bases at J, with 8 bases in the middle. As DNA, the CDR3 is TGCGCCAGCAGCTTGGATCGGCTGGAGCAGTACTTC. Translated, it gives CASSLDRLEQYF.